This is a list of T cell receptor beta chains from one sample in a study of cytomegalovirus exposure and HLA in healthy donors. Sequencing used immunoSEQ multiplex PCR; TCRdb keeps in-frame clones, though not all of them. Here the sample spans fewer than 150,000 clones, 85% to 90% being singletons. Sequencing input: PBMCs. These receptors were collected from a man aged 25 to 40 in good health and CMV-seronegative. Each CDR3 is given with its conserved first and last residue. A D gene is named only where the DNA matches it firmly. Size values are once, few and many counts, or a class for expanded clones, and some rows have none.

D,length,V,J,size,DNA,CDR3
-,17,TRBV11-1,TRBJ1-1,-,TGTGCCAGCAGCTCCTTAAAACGGGCGGCGAGGAGGACTGAAGCTTTCTTT,CASSSLKRAARRTEAFF
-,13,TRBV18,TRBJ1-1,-,TGTGCCAGCTCACCCGGACAAAACTCTGAAGCTTTCTTT,CASSPGQNSEAFF
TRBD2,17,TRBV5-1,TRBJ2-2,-,TGCGCCAGCAGGCGATTAGCGGGAGGGCCTCTCACCGGGGAGCTGTTTTTT,CASRRLAGGPLTGELFF
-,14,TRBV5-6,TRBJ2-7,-,TGTGCCAGCAGCTTTTCTGGCAGTCCCTACGAGCAGTACTTC,CASSFSGSPYEQYF
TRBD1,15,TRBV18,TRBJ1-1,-,TGTGCCAGCTCGCAGACACAGGGGGCTGGGACTGAAGCTTTCTTT,CASSQTQGAGTEAFF
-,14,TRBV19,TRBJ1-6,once,TGTGCCAGTAGTATAGAGAACACCGGGGCACCCCTCCACTTT,CASSIENTGAPLHF
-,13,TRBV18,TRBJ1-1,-,TGTGCCAGCTCAGCCGACAGGTTCACTGAAGCTTTCTTT,CASSADRFTEAFF
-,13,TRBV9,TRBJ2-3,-,TGTGCCAGCAGCGTAGAGGGGGCAGATACGCAGTATTTT,CASSVEGADTQYF
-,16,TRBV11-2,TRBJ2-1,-,TGTGCCAGCAGCCAGCCAGGGACTGCCTTCGTCAATGAGCAGTTCTTC,CASSQPGTAFVNEQFF
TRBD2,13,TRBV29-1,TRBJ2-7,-,TGCAGCGCCGTAGCGGGGAGCTCCTACGAGCAGTACTTC,CSAVAGSSYEQYF
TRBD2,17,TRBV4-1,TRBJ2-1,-,TGCGCCAGCAGCCCGGGCCTAGGCGGGAGAAGGGGCCATGAGCAGTTCTTC,CASSPGLGGRRGHEQFF
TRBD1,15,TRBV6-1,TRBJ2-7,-,TGTGCCAGCAGTATCGACAGGGAAGCGTCCTACGAGCAGTACTTC,CASSIDREASYEQYF
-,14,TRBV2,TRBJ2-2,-,TGTGCCAGCAGTTTCTACCCCCAGGACGGGGAGCTGTTTTTT,CASSFYPQDGELFF
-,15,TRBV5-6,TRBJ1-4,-,TGTGCCAGCAGCGAGGAGACAGGCCCTAATGAAAAACTGTTTTTT,CASSEETGPNEKLFF
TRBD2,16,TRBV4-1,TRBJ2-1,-,TGCGCCAGCAGCCAAGTCCTAGCGGGAGGGTCAGGTGAGCAGTTCTTC,CASSQVLAGGSGEQFF
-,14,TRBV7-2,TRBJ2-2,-,TGTGCCAGCAGCCCCGGGACTTTCACCGGGGAGCTGTTTTTT,CASSPGTFTGELFF
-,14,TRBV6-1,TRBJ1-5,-,TGTGCCAGCAGTGACTCCTATAGCAATCAGCCCCAGCATTTT,CASSDSYSNQPQHF
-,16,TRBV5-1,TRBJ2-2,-,TGCGCCAGCAGCTTGGCGTCTAGCACGAACACCGGGGAGCTGTTTTTT,CASSLASSTNTGELFF
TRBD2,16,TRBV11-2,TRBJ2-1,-,TGTGCCAGCACCAGGATAGCGGGAGGATCTTACAATGAGCAGTTCTTC,CASTRIAGGSYNEQFF
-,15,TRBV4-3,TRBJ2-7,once,TGCGCCAGCAGCCAAGGGTACGGTCCGACCTACGAGCAGTACTTC,CASSQGYGPTYEQYF
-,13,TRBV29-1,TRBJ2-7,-,TGCAGCTTCCGCAGGGGGGAATCTTACGAGCAGTACTTC,CSFRRGESYEQYF
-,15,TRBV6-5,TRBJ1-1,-,TGTGCCAGCAGTTGGTCAAATCAGGGGCACACTGAAGCTTTCTTT,CASSWSNQGHTEAFF
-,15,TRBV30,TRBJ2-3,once,TGTGCCTGGAACAGACCGCCGGCTAGCACAGATACGCAGTATTTT,CAWNRPPASTDTQYF
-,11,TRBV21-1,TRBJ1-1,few,TGTGCCAGGGAGGCGGACACTGAAGCTTTCTTT,CAREADTEAFF
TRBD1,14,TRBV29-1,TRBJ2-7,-,TGCAGCGCCACACGGGACAGGGTCCCCCACGAGCAGTACTTC,CSATRDRVPHEQYF
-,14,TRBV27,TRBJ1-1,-,TGTGCCAGCACACAGGGATTTGGGAGCACTGAAGCTTTCTTT,CASTQGFGSTEAFF
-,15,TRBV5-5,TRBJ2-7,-,TGTGCCAGCAGCTTGGCTGGAGAAAGCTCCTACGAGCAGTACTTC,CASSLAGESSYEQYF
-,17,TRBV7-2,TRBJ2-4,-,TGTGCCAGCAGCACCCGACAGGCCAACTTAGCCAAAAACATTCAGTACTTC,CASSTRQANLAKNIQYF
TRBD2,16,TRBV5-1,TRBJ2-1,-,TGCGCCAGCTTCGGGGGTCCGGGAGGGCCGGAGGATGAGCAGTTCTTC,CASFGGPGGPEDEQFF
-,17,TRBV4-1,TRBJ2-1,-,TGCGCCAGCAGCCAAATAGTCGGACTAGGGGGGAACAATGAGCAGTTCTTC,CASSQIVGLGGNNEQFF
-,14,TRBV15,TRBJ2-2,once,TGTGCCACCAGCGCCCGTTCAGGGTACGGGGAGCTGTTTTTT,CATSARSGYGELFF
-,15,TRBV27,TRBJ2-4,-,TGTGCCAGCAGTTTATCGAGGTTTAGACAAAACATTCAGTACTTC,CASSLSRFRQNIQYF
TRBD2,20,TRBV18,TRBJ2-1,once,TGTGCCAGCTCACGTGGACTAGCGGGAGGCCCTTCTTCCTCCTACAATGAGCAGTTCTTC,CASSRGLAGGPSSSYNEQFF
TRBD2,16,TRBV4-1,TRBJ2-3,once,TGCGCCAGCAGCCACTTATTAGCGGGAGGCACAGATACGCAGTATTTT,CASSHLLAGGTDTQYF
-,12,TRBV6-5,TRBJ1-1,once,TGTGCCAGCAGTTACTCGGAGACTGAAGCTTTCTTT,CASSYSETEAFF
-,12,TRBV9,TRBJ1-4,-,TGTGCCAGCAGCGGGTACGAGGGAAAACTGTTTTTT,CASSGYEGKLFF
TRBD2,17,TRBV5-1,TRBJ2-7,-,TGCGCCAGCAGCTTGGAAGTGACGGCTAGCGGGAAATCAGTGCAGTACTTC,CASSLEVTASGKSVQYF